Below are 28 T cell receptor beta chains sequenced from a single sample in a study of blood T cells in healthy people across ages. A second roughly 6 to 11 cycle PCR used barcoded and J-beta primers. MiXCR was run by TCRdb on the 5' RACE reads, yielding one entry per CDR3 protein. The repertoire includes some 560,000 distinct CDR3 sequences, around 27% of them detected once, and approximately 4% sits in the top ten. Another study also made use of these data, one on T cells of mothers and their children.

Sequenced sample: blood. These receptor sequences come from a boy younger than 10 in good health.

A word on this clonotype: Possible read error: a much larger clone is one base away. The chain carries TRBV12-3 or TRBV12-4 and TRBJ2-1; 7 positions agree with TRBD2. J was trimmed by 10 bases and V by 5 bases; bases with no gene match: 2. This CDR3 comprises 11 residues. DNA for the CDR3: TGTGCCAGCAGTCCAGCGGGGGAGCAGTTCTTC. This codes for CASSPAGEQFF.

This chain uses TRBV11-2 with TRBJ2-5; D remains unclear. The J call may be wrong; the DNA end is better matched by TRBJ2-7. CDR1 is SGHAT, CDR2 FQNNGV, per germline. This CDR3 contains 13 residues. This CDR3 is CASSSDLSYEQYF. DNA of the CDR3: TGTGCCAGCAGCTCCGACTTATCCTACGAGCAGTACTTC.

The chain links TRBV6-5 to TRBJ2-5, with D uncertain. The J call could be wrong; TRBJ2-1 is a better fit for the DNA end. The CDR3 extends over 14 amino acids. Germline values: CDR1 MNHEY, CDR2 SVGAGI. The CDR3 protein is CASSPERRHNEQFF. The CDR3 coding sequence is TGTGCCAGCAGCCCTGAACGGCGGCACAATGAGCAGTTCTTC.

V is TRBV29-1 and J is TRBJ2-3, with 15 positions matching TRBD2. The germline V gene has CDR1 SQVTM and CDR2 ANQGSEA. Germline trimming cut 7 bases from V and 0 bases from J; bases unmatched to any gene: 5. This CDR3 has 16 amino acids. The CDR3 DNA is TGCAGCGCCGGACTAGCGGGAGGGCCGAGCACAGATACGCAGTATTTT. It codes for CSAGLAGGPSTDTQYF.

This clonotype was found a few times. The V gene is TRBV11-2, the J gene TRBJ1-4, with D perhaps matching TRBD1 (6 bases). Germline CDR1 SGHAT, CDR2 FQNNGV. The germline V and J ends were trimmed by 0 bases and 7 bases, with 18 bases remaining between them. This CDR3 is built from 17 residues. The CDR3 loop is CASSLEPQGKSGEKLFF. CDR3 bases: TGTGCCAGCAGCTTAGAGCCGCAGGGGAAGTCTGGTGAAAAACTGTTTTTT.

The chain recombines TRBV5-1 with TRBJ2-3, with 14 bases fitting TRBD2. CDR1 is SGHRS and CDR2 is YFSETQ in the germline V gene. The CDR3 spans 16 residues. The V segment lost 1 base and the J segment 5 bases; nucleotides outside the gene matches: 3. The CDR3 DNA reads TGCGCCAGCAGCTTGAGACTAGCGGGAGGGATAGATACGCAGTATTTT. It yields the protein CASSLRLAGGIDTQYF.

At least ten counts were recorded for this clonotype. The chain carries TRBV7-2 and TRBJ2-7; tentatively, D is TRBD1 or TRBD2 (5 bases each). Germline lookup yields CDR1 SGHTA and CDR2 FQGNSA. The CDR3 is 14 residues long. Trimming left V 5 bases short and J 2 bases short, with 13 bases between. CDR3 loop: CASSPVGVPYEQYF. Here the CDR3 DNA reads TGTGCCAGCAGCCCAGTGGGGGTGCCCTACGAGCAGTACTTC.

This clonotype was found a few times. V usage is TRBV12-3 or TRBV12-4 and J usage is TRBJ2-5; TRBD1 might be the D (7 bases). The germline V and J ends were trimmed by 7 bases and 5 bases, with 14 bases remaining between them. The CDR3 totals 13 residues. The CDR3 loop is CASTVTGRETQYF. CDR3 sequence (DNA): TGTGCCAGCACCGTGACAGGGAGGGAGACCCAGTACTTC.

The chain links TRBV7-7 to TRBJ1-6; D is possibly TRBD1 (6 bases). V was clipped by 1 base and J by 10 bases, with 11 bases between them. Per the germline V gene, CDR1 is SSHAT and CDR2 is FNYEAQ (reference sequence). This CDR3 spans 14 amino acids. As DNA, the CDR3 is TGTGCCAGCAGCTTAGGGACAGAGGGGTCACCCCTCCACTTT. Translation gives CASSLGTEGSPLHF.

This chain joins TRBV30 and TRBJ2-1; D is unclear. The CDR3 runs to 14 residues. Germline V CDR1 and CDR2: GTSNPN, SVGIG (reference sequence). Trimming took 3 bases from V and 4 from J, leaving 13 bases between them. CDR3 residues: CAWRSDTFYNEQFF. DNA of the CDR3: TGTGCCTGGAGGTCAGACACCTTTTACAATGAGCAGTTCTTC.

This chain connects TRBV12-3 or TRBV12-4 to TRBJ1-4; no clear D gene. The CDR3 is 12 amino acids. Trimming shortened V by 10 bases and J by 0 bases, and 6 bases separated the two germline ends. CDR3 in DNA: TGTGCCACCGCAACAACTAATGAAAAACTGTTTTTT. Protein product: CATATTNEKLFF.

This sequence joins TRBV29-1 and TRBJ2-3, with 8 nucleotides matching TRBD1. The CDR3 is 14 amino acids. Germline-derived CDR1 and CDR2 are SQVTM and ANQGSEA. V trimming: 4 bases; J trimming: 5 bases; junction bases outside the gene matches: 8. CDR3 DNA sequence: TGCAGCGTTGTGGCCAGGGGGCTCGGAGATACGCAGTATTTT. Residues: CSVVARGLGDTQYF.

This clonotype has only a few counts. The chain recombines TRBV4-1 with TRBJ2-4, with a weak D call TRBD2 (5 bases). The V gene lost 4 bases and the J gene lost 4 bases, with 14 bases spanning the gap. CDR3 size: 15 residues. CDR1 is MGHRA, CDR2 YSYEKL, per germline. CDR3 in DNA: TGCGCCAGCAGCCCCCCGGGGATCAGAAAAAACATTCAGTACTTC. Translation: CASSPPGIRKNIQYF.

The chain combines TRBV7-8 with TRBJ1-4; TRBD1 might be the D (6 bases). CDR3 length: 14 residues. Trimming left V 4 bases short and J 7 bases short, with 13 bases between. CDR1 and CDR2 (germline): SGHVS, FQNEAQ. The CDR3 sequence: CASSYRVNFEKLFF. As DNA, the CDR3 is TGTGCCAGCAGCTACAGGGTCAACTTTGAAAAACTGTTTTTT.

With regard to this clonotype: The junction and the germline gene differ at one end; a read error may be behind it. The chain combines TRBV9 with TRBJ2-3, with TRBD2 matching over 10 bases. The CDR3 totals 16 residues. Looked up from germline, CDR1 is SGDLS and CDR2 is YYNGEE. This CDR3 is CASSASGGAGTDTQYF. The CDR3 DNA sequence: TGTGCCAGCAGCGCGAGCGGGGGGGCCGGCACAGATACGCAGTACTTT.

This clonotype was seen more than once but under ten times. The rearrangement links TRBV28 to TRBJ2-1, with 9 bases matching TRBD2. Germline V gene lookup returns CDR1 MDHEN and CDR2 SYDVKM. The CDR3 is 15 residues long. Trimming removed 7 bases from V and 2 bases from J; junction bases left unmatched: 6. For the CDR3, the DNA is TGTGCCAGCAACATCCTAGCGGGGACCTACAATGAGCAGTTCTTC. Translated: CASNILAGTYNEQFF.

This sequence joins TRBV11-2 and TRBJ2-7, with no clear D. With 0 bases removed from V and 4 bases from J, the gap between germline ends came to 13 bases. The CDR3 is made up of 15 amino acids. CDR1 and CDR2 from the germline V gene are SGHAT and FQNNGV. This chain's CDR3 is CASSLDRGTFYEQYF. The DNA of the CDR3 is TGTGCCAGCAGCTTAGACCGTGGCACCTTTTACGAGCAGTACTTC.

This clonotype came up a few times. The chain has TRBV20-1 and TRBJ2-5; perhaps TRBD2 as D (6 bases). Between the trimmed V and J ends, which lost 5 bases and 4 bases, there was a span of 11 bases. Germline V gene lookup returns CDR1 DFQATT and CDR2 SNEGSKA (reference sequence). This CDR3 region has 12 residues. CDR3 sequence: CSAPTRGETQYF. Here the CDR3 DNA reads TGCAGTGCTCCGACTAGGGGAGAGACCCAGTACTTC.

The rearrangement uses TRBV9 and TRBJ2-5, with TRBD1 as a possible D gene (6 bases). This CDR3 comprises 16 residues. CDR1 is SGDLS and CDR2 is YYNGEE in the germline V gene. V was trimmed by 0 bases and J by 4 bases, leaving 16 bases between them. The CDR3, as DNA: TGTGCCAGCAGCGTAGGGCCAGGGGCAGCCTCAGAGACCCAGTACTTC. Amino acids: CASSVGPGAASETQYF.

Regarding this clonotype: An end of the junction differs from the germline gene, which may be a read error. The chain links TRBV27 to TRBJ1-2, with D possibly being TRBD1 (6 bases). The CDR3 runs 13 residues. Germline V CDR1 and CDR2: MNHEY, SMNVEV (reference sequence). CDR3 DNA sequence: TGTGCCGGCAGTGTGACAGGATCCTATGGCTACACCTTC. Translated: CAGSVTGSYGYTF.

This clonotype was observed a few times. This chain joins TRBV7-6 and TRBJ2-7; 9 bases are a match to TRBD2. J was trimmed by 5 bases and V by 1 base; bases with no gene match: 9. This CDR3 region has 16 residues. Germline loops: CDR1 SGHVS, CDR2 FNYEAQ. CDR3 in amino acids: CASSLGGGRVVDEQYF. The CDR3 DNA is TGTGCCAGCAGCTTAGGAGGCGGGAGGGTCGTAGACGAGCAGTACTTC. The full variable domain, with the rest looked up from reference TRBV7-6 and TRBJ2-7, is GAGVSQSPRYKVTKRGQDVALRCDPISGHVSLYWYRQALGQGPEFLTYFNYEAQQDKSGLPNDRFSAERPEGSISTLTIQRTEQRDSAMYRCASSLGGGRVVDEQYFGPGTRLTVT.

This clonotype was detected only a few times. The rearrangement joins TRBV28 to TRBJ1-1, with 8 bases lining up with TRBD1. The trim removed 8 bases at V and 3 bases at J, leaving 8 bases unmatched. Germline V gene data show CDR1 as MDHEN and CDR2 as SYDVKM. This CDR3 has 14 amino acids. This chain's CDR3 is CASAGTGSHTEAFF. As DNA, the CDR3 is TGTGCCAGCGCCGGGACAGGTTCTCACACTGAAGCTTTCTTT.

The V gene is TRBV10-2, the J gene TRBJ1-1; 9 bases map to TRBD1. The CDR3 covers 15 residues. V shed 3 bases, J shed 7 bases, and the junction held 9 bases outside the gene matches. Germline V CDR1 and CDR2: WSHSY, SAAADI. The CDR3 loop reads CASSDSSDRGYEAFF. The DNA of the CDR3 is TGCGCCAGCAGTGATAGTTCGGACAGGGGATATGAAGCTTTCTTT.

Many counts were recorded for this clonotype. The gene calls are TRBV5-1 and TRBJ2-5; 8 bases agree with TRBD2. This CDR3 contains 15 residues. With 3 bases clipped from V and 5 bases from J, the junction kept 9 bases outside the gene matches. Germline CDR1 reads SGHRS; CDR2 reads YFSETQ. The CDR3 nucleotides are TGCGCCAGCAGCTCGGGGAGCGGGAGATGGGAGACCCAGTACTTC. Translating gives CASSSGSGRWETQYF.

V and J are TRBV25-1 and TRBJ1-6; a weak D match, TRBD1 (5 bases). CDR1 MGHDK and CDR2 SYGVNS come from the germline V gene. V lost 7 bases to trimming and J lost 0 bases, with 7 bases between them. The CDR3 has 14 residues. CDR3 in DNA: TGTGCCAGCACCAGGGCCTCCTATAATTCACCCCTCCACTTT. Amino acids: CASTRASYNSPLHF. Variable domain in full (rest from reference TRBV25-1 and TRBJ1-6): EADIYQTPRYLVIGTGKKITLECSQTMGHDKMYWYQQDPGMELHLIHYSYGVNSTEKGDLSSESTVSRIRTEHFPLTLESARPSHTSQYLCASTRASYNSPLHFGNGTRLTVT.

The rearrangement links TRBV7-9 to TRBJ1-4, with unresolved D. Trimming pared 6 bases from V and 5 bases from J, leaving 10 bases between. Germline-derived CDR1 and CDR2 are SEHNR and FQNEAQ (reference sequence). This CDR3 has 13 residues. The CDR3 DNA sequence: TGTGCCAGCAGTCAGGCTTTCAATGAAAAACTGTTTTTT. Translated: CASSQAFNEKLFF.

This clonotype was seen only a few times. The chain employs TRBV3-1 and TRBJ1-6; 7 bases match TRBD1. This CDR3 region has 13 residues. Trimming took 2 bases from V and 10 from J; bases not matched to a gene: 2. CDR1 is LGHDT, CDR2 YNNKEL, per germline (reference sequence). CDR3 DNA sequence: TGTGCCAGCAGCCAACTAGGGGGCTCACCCCTCCACTTT. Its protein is CASSQLGGSPLHF.

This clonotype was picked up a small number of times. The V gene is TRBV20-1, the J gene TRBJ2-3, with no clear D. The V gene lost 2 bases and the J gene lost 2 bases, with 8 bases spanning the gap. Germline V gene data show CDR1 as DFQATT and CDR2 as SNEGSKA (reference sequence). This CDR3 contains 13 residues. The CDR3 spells CSARLYYTDTQYF. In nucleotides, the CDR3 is TGCAGTGCTAGATTATACTACACAGATACGCAGTATTTT.